A single T cell receptor (beta chain) is shown here with its context. The data were obtained in a study of blood T cell repertoires in COVID-19. Study background: Acute-phase and convalescent COVID-19 samples originated in the United States, Italy and Spain. Nucleic acid was either cDNA or gDNA, and it came from T cells, B-cell-depleted T cells, or PBMCs.

V dropped 1 base and J dropped 2; count of bases not matched to a gene: 4. Germline V lookup: CDR1 SGHTA, CDR2 FQGNSA. The CDR3 covers 16 residues. Methods used by the authors: Amplified reference gene primers provided the basis for estimating nucleated cell counts. Libraries were prepared by immunoSEQ multiplex PCR; TCRdb keeps only in-frame clonotypes and omits some of them. Clonal size and the V and J genes are those of that table, whereas D and trimming came from the DNA. The profile shows about 220,000 clones, 84% of them singletons. This sequence joins TRBV7-2 and TRBJ2-3; 9 bases align to TRBD2. This TCR was recovered from a man aged 50-59 years with active or convalescent COVID-19. The sequencing sample was made of peripheral blood. CDR3 residues: CASSLGVAGATDTQYF. In nucleotides, the CDR3 is TGTGCCAGCAGCTTAGGGGTAGCGGGGGCCACAGATACGCAGTATTTT. The full variable domain, completed using reference TRBV7-2 and TRBJ2-3, is GAGVSQSPSNKVTEKGKDVELRCDPISGHTALYWYRQSLGQGLEFLIYFQGNSAPDKSGLPSDRFSAERTGGSVSTLTIQRTQQEDSAVYLCASSLGVAGATDTQYFGPGTRLTVL.